This TCR beta chain was sequenced during a study of lymphopenia after photon versus proton radiotherapy. Notes on the study in general: Under photons, naive T cells and diversity fell while effector/memory populations rose. Better survival with proton therapy was suggested as possible, not demonstrated.

This clone occurred a few times. Its antigen remains unknown. CDR3 length: 13 residues. CDR1 and CDR2 (germline): KGHSH, LQKENI. V dropped 6 bases and J dropped 3; count of bases not matched to a gene: 2. Some clones are missing from TCRdb's copy, which holds only in-frame ones; the method was immunoSEQ multiplex PCR. Of 53,000 or so clones listed, 83% were seen once; the top ten hold just under 30%. The receptor was isolated from a man aged 45-60 years with gastric cancer. The J gene is TRBJ1-5, the V gene TRBV18; 7 bases are a match to TRBD1. The sequenced sample was peripheral blood, obtained from a patient treated with photon-based radiotherapy. This chain's CDR3 is CASSGQDNQPQHF. The CDR3 nucleotides read TGTGCCAGCTCCGGACAGGACAATCAGCCCCAGCATTTT.